The 20 T cell receptor beta chains below come from one sample, sequenced in a study of blood T cell repertoires in COVID-19. Clones were read by immunoSEQ multiplex PCR, and TCRdb kept only the in-frame ones, dropping some. Of hundreds of thousands of clones listed, about 90% are singletons. The sequencing input was PBMCs or T cells enriched from blood (not recorded which). The receptors originated from a woman between 18 and 29 years old with acute COVID-19.

As concerns this clone: Other DNA sequences from this sample encode an identical CDR3 as well. This chain connects TRBV30 to TRBJ1-5; TRBD1 aligns across 7 bases. CDR3 size: 13 residues. Germline V lookup: CDR1 GTSNPN, CDR2 SVGIG (reference sequence). V lost 2 bases and J lost 4; bases outside the gene matches: 2. Here the CDR3 DNA reads TGTGCCTGGAGTTCACAGGGGAATCAGCCCCAGCATTTT. Translating it yields CAWSSQGNQPQHF.

The chain has TRBV27 and TRBJ2-3, with 7 nucleotides matching TRBD1. Germline loops: CDR1 MNHEY, CDR2 SMNVEV (reference sequence). V lost 5 bases to trimming and J lost 10 bases; unmatched junction nucleotides: 3. The CDR3 runs 11 residues. The DNA of the CDR3 is TGTGCCAGCAGTCTAGGGGGCGCGCAGTATTTT. It yields the protein CASSLGGAQYF.

The chain links TRBV28 to TRBJ2-1; 8 bases line up with TRBD2. V shed 5 bases and J 10 bases; nucleotides not matched to a gene: 4. There are 12 residues in the CDR3. Per the germline V gene, CDR1 is MDHEN and CDR2 is SYDVKM. CDR3 amino acids: CASSPGLGEQFF. CDR3 sequence (DNA): TGTGCCAGCAGTCCGGGACTAGGGGAGCAGTTCTTC.

The CDR3 loop reads CASAVGLAGVGRETQYF. The CDR3 DNA sequence: TGTGCCAGCGCCGTCGGGCTAGCGGGAGTCGGTAGGGAGACCCAGTACTTC. The V gene is TRBV9, the J gene TRBJ2-5, with 10 bases that match TRBD2. The J segment lost 5 bases and the V segment lost 7 bases, leaving 17 bases of the junction unmatched. The V gene's germline CDR1 is SGDLS and CDR2 YYNGEE. The CDR3 length is 17 residues.

The gene calls are TRBV24-1 and TRBJ1-5, with D uncertain. CDR3 length: 13 residues. Germline CDR1 reads KGHDR; CDR2 reads SFDVKD. V was clipped by 2 bases and J by 7 bases, with 8 bases between them. CDR3 sequence reads: CATSDSGRQPQHF. In DNA, the CDR3 is TGTGCCACCAGTGATTCCGGGAGGCAGCCCCAGCATTTT.

This clone was seen a handful of times. The chain employs TRBV5-1 and TRBJ1-2, with D perhaps TRBD1 (6 bases). This CDR3 region has 15 residues. Germline V gene lookup returns CDR1 SGHRS and CDR2 YFSETQ. Deletions cut 5 bases from V and 7 bases from J, with 21 bases between. This CDR3 reads CASREEAGEGSGYTF. DNA of the CDR3: TGCGCCAGCAGGGAAGAAGCAGGGGAAGGTTCTGGCTACACCTTC.

This chain links TRBV27 with TRBJ2-1, with 12 nucleotides matching TRBD2. From germline, CDR1 is MNHEY and CDR2 SMNVEV (reference sequence). The CDR3 contains 16 residues. Unmatched junction bases numbered 8, after V lost 4 bases and J lost 7 bases. CDR3 protein: CASSSLGLAGRNEQFF. The CDR3 bases are TGTGCCAGCAGTTCCCTCGGACTAGCGGGAAGAAATGAGCAGTTCTTC.

This clone was recorded once. This rearrangement joins TRBV6-6 to TRBJ2-1; 8 bases are a match to TRBD2. The V gene end was trimmed by 5 bases and the J gene end by 5 bases; junction bases not matched to a gene: 14. CDR1 MNHNY and CDR2 SVGAGI come from the germline V gene (reference sequence). The CDR3 spans 17 residues. The chain's CDR3 is CASSQQLIAGYNNEQFF. CDR3 DNA sequence: TGTGCCAGCAGTCAACAACTTATAGCGGGATATAACAATGAGCAGTTCTTC.

This chain uses TRBV7-8 with TRBJ1-5; TRBD1 matches at 7 bases. J lost 2 bases, V lost 3 bases, and 13 bases had no gene match. The CDR3 is 18 residues long. Germline V gives CDR1 SGHVS, CDR2 FQNEAQ. CDR3 bases: TGTGCCAGCAGCTTCCGACAGGGCCGGAGTGATGGCAATCAGCCCCAGCATTTT. Protein: CASSFRQGRSDGNQPQHF.

The V and J genes are TRBV28 and TRBJ1-5, with 9 bases that match TRBD1. Germline lookup yields CDR1 MDHEN and CDR2 SYDVKM. V was pared by 6 bases and J by 2 bases, with 8 bases of the junction left unmatched. The CDR3 runs 16 residues. In DNA form, the CDR3 reads TGTGCCAGCAGCCCGGACAGGGGAGGAGGCAATCAGCCCCAGCATTTT. It is translated as CASSPDRGGGNQPQHF.

In DNA form, the CDR3 reads TGTGCCAGCAGCCGTCTAGCGGATCGGGTCAATGAGCAGTTCTTC. Its translation: CASSRLADRVNEQFF. The chain recombines TRBV7-9 with TRBJ2-1; TRBD2 agrees at 7 bases. Germline lookup yields CDR1 SEHNR and CDR2 FQNEAQ (reference sequence). The CDR3 has 15 residues. V shed 5 bases, J shed 6 bases, and the junction held 10 bases outside the gene matches.

The chain is built from TRBV7-2 and TRBJ2-5; 9 bases line up with TRBD1. The trim removed 2 bases at V and 5 bases at J, leaving 9 bases unmatched. The germline V gene encodes CDR1 SGHTA and CDR2 FQGNSA. The CDR3 loop spans 16 amino acids. The chain's CDR3 is CASSLSGDRAGETQYF. The CDR3, as DNA: TGTGCCAGCAGCTTATCCGGGGACAGGGCGGGGGAGACCCAGTACTTC.

The J gene is TRBJ2-7, the V gene TRBV27; 7 bases fit TRBD1. The CDR3 has 15 residues. The germline V gene has CDR1 MNHEY and CDR2 SMNVEV (reference sequence). V shed 6 bases, J shed 2 bases, and the junction held 10 bases outside the gene matches. CDR3 sequence: CASSLRQGTPYEQYF. CDR3 nucleotides: TGTGCCAGCAGCTTACGACAGGGAACTCCCTACGAGCAGTACTTC.

This clone was recorded only once. In nucleotides, the CDR3 is TGTGCCAGCAGTCTTAAGGGGCAGGGGTCCTCCGGCAATCAGCCCCAGCATTTT. It yields the protein CASSLKGQGSSGNQPQHF. The rearrangement joins TRBV6-6 to TRBJ1-5, with a weak D call TRBD1 (6 bases). This CDR3 comprises 18 residues. Germline V gene data show CDR1 as MNHNY and CDR2 as SVGAGI (reference sequence). V was cut by 5 bases and J by 2 bases, with 22 bases left in between.

V is TRBV2 and J is TRBJ2-1; possibly TRBD1 for D (6 bases). The CDR3 has 14 amino acids. CDR1 and CDR2 from the germline V gene are SNHLY and FYNNEI. V was pared by 6 bases and J by 2 bases, with 11 bases between. CDR3 sequence reads: CASSQGSTYNEQFF. The CDR3 DNA reads as TGTGCCAGCAGCCAGGGGAGCACCTACAATGAGCAGTTCTTC.

The rearrangement uses TRBV28 and TRBJ1-4; D may be TRBD1 (5 bases). CDR3 length: 15 residues. Per germline, CDR1 MDHEN and CDR2 SYDVKM. The germline V and J ends were trimmed by 4 bases and 5 bases, with 14 bases remaining between them. CDR3 sequence: CASSSGGFFNEKLFF. DNA of the CDR3: TGTGCCAGCAGTTCCGGGGGATTCTTCAATGAAAAACTGTTTTTT.

The rearrangement links TRBV6-5 to TRBJ1-5, with 7 bases identical to TRBD1. Germline CDR1 and CDR2: MNHEY and SVGAGI. J gave up 8 bases and V 6 bases, and 13 bases lay outside the gene matches. This CDR3 is built from 15 residues. The CDR3 nucleotides read TGTGCCAGCAGGGCCGGGACAGACGTCGGGGAGCCCCAGCATTTT. Translation gives CASRAGTDVGEPQHF.

J is TRBJ1-1 and V is TRBV2; maybe TRBD1 (5 bases). Trimming left V 1 base short and J 0 bases short, with 15 bases between. The CDR3 runs to 17 residues. Germline CDR1 is SNHLY and CDR2 is FYNNEI. The CDR3 DNA reads as TGTGCCAGCAGTGAAGGGGGCCACGGCCTAATGAACACTGAAGCTTTCTTT. It is translated as CASSEGGHGLMNTEAFF.

The CDR3 nucleotides read TGTGCCAGCAGCCCACAATCTTCCGTGATTAGCAATCAGCCCCAGCATTTT. It is translated as CASSPQSSVISNQPQHF. This rearrangement joins TRBV7-2 to TRBJ1-5; the D is unclear. This CDR3 region has 17 residues. The V end lost 5 bases, the J end lost 0 bases, and 17 bases lay between the germline ends. Germline CDR1 SGHTA, CDR2 FQGNSA.

V gene TRBV3-1 (or the pseudogene TRBV3-2) combines with J gene TRBJ2-1; D not resolved. Per the germline V gene, CDR1 is LGHDT and CDR2 is YNNKEL (reference sequence). V was clipped by 3 bases and J by 4 bases, with 10 bases between them. This CDR3 contains 14 residues. The CDR3 nucleotides are TGTGCCAGCAGCCAGGGCAGCTTATACAATGAGCAGTTCTTC. It encodes CASSQGSLYNEQFF.